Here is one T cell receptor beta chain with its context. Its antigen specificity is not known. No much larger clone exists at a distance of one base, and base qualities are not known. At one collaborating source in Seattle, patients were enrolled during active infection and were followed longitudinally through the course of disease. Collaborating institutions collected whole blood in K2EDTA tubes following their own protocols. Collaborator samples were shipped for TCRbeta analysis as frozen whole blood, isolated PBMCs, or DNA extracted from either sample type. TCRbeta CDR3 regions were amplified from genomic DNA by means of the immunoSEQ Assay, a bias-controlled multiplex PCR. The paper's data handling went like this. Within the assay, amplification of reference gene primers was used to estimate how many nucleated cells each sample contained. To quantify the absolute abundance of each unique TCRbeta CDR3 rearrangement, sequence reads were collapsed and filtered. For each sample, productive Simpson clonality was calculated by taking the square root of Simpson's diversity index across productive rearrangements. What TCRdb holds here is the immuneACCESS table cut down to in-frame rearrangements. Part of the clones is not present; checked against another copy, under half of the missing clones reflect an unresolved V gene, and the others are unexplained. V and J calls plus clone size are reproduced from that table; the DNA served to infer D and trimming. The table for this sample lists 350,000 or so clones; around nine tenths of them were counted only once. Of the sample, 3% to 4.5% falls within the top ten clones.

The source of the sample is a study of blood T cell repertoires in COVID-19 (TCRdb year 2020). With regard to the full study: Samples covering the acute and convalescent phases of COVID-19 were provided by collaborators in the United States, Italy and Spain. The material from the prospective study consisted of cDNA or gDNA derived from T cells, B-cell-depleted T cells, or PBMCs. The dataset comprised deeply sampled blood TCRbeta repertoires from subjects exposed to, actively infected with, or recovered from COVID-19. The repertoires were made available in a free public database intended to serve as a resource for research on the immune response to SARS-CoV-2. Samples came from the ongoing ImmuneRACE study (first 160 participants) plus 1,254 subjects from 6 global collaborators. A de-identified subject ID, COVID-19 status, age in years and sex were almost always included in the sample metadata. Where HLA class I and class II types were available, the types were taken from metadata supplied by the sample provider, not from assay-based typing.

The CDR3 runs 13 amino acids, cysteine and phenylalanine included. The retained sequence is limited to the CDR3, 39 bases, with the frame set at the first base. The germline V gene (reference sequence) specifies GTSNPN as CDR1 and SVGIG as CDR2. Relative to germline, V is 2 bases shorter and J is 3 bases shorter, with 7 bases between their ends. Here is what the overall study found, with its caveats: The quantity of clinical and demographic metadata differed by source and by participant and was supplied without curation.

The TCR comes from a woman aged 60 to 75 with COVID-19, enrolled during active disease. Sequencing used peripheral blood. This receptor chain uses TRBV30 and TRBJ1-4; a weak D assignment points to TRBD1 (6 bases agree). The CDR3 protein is CAWSRGSNEKLFF. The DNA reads TGTGCCTGGAGTAGGGGGTCTAATGAAAAACTGTTTTTT.